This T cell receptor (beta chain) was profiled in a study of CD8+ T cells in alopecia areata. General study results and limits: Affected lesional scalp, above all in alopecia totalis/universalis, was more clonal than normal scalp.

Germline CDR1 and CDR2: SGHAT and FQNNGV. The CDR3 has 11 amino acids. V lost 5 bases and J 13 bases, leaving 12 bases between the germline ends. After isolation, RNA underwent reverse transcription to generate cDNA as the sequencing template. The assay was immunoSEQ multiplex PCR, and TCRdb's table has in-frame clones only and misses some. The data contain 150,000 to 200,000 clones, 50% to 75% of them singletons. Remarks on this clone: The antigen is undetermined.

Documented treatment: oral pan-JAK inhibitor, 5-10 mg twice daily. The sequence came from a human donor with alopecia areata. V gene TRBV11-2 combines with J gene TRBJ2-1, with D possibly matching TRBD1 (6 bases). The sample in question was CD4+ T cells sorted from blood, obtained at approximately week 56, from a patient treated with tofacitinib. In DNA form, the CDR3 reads TGTGCCAGCAGCATCGGACAGATACAGTTCTTC. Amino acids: CASSIGQIQFF.